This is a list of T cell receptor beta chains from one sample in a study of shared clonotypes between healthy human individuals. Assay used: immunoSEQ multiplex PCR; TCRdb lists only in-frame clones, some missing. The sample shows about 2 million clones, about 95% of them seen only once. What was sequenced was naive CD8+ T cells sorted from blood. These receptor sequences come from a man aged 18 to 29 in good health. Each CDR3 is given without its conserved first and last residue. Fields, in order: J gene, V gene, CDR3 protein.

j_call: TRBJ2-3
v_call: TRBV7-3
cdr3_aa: ASGNIAGSDTQY

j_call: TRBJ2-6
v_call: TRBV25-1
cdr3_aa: ASSEWGSGANVLT

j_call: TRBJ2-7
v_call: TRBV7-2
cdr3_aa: ASSLAGQGTYEQY

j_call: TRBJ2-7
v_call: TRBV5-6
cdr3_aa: ASSLSQGEPYEQY

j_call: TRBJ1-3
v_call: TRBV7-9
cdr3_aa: ASSLAELEYAPIY

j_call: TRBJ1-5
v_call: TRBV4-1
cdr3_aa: ASSQEGWGDQPQH

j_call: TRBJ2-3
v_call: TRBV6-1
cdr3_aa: AASRTAGTDTQY

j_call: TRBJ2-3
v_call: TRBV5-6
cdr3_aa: ASSLGGGTDTQY

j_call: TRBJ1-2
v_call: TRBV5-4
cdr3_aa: ASSFGVDGYT

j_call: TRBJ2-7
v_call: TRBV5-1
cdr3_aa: ASSLDGGLTYEQY

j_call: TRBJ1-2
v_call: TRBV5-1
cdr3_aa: ASSLFPGGANYGYT

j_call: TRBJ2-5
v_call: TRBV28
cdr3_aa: ASRPTGGEETQY

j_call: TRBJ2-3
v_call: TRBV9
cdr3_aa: ASSPRTGPTDTQY

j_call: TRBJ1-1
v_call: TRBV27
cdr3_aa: ASRGNTEAF

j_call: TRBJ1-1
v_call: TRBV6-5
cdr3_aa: ASSWGLNTEAF

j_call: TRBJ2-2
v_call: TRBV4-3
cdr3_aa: ASSHGQANTGELF

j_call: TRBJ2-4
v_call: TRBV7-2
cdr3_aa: ASSLLGGFIQY

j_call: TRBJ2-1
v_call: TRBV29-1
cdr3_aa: SVEGTHLYEQF